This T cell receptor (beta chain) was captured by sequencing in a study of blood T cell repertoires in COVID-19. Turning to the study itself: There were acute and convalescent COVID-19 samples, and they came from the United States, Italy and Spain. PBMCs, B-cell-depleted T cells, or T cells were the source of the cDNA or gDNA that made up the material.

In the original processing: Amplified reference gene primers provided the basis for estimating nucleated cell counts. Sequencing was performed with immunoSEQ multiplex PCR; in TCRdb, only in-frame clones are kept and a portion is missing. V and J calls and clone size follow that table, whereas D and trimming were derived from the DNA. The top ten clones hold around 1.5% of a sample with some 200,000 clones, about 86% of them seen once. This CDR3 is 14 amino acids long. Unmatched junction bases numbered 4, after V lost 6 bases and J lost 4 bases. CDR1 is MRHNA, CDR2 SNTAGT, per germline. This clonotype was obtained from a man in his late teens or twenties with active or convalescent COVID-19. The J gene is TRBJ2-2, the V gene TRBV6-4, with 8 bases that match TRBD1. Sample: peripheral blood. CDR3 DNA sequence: TGTGCCAGCAGCGGACAGGGCGGCACCGGGGAGCTGTTTTTT. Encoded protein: CASSGQGGTGELFF.